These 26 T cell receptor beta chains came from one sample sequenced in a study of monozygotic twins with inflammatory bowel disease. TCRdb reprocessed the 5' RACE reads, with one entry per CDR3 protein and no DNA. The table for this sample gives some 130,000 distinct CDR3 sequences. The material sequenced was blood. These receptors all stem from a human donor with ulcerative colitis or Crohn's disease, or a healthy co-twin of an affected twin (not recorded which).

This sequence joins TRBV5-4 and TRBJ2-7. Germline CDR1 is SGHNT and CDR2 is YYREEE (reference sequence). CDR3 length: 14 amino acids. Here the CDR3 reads CASSLGVGPYEQYF.

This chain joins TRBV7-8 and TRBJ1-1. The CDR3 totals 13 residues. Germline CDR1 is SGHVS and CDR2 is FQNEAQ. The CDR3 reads CASSSRTGAEAFF.

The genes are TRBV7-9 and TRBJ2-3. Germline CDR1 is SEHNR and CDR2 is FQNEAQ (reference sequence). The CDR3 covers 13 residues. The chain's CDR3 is CASSLEPQDTQYF.

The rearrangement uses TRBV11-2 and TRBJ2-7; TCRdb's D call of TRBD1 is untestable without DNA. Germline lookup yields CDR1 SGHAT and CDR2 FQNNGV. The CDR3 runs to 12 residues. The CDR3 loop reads CASSAGTGEQYF.

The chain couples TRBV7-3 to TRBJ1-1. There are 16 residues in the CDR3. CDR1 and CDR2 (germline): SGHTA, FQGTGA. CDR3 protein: CASSLAHGVGNTEAFF.

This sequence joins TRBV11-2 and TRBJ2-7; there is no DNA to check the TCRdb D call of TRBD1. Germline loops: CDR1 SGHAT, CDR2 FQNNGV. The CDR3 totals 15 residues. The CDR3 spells CASSNRDRGPYEQYF.

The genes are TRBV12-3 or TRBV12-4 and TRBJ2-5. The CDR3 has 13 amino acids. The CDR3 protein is CASSFVVRETQYF.

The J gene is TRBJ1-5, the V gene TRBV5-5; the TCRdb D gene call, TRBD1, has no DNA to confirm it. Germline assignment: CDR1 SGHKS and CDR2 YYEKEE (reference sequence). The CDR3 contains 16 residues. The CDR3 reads CASSLITGGAGQPQHF.

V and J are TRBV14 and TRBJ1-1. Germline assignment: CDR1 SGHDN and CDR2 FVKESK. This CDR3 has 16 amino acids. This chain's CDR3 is CASSQDLVRKNTEAFF.

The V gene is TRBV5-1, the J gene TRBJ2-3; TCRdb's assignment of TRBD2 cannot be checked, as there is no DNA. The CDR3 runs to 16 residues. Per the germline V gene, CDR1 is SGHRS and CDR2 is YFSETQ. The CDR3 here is CASSLRLAGRTDTQYF.

CDR3 amino acids: CASSLGQWISYEQYF. The chain employs TRBV7-9 and TRBJ2-7; no DNA is available, so the TRBD1 call from TCRdb remains unchecked. CDR3 length: 15 amino acids. Germline lookup yields CDR1 SEHNR and CDR2 FQNEAQ (reference sequence). Full variable domain (outside the CDR3, taken from reference TRBV7-9 and TRBJ2-7): DTGVSQNPRHKITKRGQNVTFRCDPISEHNRLYWYRQTLGQGPEFLTYFQNEAQLEKSRLLSDRFSAERPKGSFSTLEIQRTEQGDSAMYLCASSLGQWISYEQYFGPGTRLTVT.

The CDR3 loop reads CSARVGTANTEAFF. The chain couples TRBV20-1 to TRBJ1-1. The CDR3 extends over 14 amino acids. Germline values: CDR1 DFQATT, CDR2 SNEGSKA (reference sequence).

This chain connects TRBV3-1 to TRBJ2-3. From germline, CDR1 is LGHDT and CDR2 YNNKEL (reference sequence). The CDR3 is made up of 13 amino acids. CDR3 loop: CASTSHAADTQYF.

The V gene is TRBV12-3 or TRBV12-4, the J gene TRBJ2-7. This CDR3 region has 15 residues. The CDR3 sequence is CASSLDRRSSYEQYF.

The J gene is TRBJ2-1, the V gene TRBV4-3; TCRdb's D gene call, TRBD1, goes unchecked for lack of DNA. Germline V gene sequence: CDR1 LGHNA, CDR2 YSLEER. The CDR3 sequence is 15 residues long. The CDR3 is CASSTRDRGNNEQFF.

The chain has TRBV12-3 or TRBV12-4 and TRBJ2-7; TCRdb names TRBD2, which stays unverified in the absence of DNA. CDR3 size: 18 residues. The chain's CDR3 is CASSLALIEGGIEYEQYF.

The chain's CDR3 is CASSYGRRVEKLFF. The chain recombines TRBV27 with TRBJ1-4; absent DNA, TCRdb's TRBD1 call cannot be checked. Per the germline V gene, CDR1 is MNHEY and CDR2 is SMNVEV (reference sequence). The CDR3 covers 14 residues.

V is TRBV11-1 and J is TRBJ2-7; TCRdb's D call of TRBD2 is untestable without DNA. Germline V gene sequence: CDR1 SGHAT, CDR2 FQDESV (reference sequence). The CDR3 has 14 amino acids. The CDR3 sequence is CASSRTSEGYEQYF.

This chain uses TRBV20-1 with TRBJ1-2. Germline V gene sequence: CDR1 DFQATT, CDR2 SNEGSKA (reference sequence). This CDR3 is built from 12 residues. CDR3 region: CSARDPTEADTF.

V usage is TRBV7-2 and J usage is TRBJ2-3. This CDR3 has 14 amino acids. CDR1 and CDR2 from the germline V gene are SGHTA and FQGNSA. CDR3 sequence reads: CASALPHPTDTQYF.

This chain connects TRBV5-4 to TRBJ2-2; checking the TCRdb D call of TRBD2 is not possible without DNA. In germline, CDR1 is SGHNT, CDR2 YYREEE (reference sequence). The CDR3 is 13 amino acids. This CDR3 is CASSPSTRRELFF.

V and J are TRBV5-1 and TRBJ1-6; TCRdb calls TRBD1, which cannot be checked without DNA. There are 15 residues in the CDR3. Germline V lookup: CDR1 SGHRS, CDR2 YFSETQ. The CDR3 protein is CASSLSFPGDSPLHF.

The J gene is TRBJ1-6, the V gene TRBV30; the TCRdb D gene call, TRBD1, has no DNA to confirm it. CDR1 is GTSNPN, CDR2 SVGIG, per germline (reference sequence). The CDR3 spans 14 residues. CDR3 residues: CAWTLGQRNSPLHF.

This CDR3 reads CASSLGPGLKSGEQYF. V is TRBV7-6 and J is TRBJ2-7; TCRdb designates TRBD2, a call that cannot be tested without DNA. The germline V gene has CDR1 SGHVS and CDR2 FNYEAQ. This CDR3 has 16 residues.

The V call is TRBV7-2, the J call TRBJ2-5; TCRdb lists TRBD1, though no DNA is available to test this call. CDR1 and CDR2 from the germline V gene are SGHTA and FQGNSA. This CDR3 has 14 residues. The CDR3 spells CASSPWPGGETQYF.

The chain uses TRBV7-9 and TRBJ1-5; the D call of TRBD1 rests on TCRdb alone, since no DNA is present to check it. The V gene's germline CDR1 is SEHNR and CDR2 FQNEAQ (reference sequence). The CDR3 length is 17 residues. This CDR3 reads CASSPERGAGSNQPQHF.